These T cell receptor beta chains were read from a single sample in a study of blood T cell repertoires in COVID-19. Assay used: immunoSEQ multiplex PCR; TCRdb lists only in-frame clones, some missing. Of roughly 360,000 clones listed, 70% to 90% were seen once; the top ten hold about 1.5%. Sequencing input: PBMCs or T cells enriched from blood (not recorded which). These receptors were taken from a young man who had recovered from COVID-19. The CDR3 runs from the conserved cysteine through the conserved F or W. Fields, in order: clone size, D gene, V gene, J gene, CDR3 protein, CDR3 DNA. The D gene is left open where the match is weak. Only some rows state a clone size, as once, few, many or a class for expanded clones.

NA,NA,TRBV11-1,TRBJ2-5,CASTASWGGETQYF,TGTGCCAGCACCGCTTCCTGGGGAGGAGAGACCCAGTACTTC
NA,NA,TRBV7-9,TRBJ1-5,CASSLDGRADQPQHF,TGTGCCAGCAGCTTAGACGGACGAGCGGATCAGCCCCAGCATTTT
NA,TRBD2,TRBV7-6,TRBJ2-5,CASSVLAGGRGETQYF,TGTGCCAGCAGCGTTCTAGCGGGGGGCCGCGGGGAGACCCAGTACTTC
NA,TRBD1,TRBV18,TRBJ1-2,CASSHLTGTATYGYTF,TGTGCCAGCTCTCATCTCACCGGGACAGCCACATATGGCTACACCTTC
NA,NA,TRBV27,TRBJ1-2,CASSLGRGPYGYTF,TGTGCCAGCAGTTTAGGCAGGGGCCCCTATGGCTACACCTTC
NA,TRBD2,TRBV10-3,TRBJ2-1,CAISGRTSGERNNEQFF,TGTGCCATCAGTGGGCGGACTAGCGGGGAGAGAAACAATGAGCAGTTCTTC
NA,NA,TRBV7-2,TRBJ2-7,CASRSGIYEQYF,TGTGCCAGCAGATCCGGGATATACGAGCAGTACTTC
NA,NA,TRBV4-1,TRBJ2-5,CASSEEQQVAETQYF,TGCGCCAGCAGCGAAGAACAACAGGTGGCAGAGACCCAGTACTTC
NA,TRBD2,TRBV27,TRBJ2-5,CASSAGAGLVGMETQYF,TGTGCCAGCAGTGCAGGGGCGGGACTAGTAGGTATGGAGACCCAGTACTTC
NA,NA,TRBV6-1,TRBJ1-3,CASSEQGLGTIYF,TGTGCCAGCAGTGAACAGGGCCTAGGCACCATATATTTT
NA,TRBD1,TRBV5-1,TRBJ2-3,CASSWRQGGKSATDTQYF,TGCGCCAGCAGCTGGAGACAGGGGGGTAAATCAGCGACAGATACGCAGTATTTT
NA,NA,TRBV12-3/TRBV12-4,TRBJ1-1,CASNLGGGPEAFF,TGTGCCAGCAACCTAGGGGGGGGCCCTGAAGCTTTCTTT
few,NA,TRBV3-1/TRBV3-2,TRBJ2-2,CASSLGSAEGTGELFF,TGTGCCAGCAGCCTAGGATCAGCGGAGGGCACCGGGGAGCTGTTTTTT
NA,NA,TRBV19,TRBJ1-5,CASSIAWAESNQPQHF,TGTGCCAGTAGTATAGCGTGGGCCGAATCCAATCAGCCCCAGCATTTT
NA,NA,TRBV14,TRBJ2-7,CASSQEDTQYF,TGTGCCAGCAGCCAAGAAGACACCCAGTACTTC
NA,NA,TRBV12-5,TRBJ1-2,CASGLAGTDGYTF,TGTGCTAGTGGTTTAGCAGGGACTGACGGCTACACCTTC
NA,NA,TRBV2,TRBJ2-1,CASQDTTYNEQFF,TGTGCCAGCCAAGACACCACCTACAATGAGCAGTTCTTC
few,NA,TRBV7-9,TRBJ2-7,CASTRGSVEQYF,TGTGCCAGTACCCGGGGGAGCGTCGAGCAGTACTTC
NA,NA,TRBV27,TRBJ1-1,CASSYRVNTEAFF,TGTGCCAGCAGTTACAGGGTCAACACTGAAGCTTTCTTT
few,TRBD1,TRBV4-3,TRBJ2-7,CASSQEGTGFDEQYF,TGCGCCAGCAGCCAAGAGGGGACAGGGTTCGACGAGCAGTACTTC
few,NA,TRBV5-4,TRBJ2-7,CASSTNRVSYEQYF,TGTGCCAGCAGCACGAACAGGGTTTCCTACGAGCAGTACTTC
NA,NA,TRBV4-1,TRBJ1-5,CASSRQGEPQHF,TGCGCCAGCAGCCGCCAAGGGGAGCCCCAGCATTTT
NA,NA,TRBV30,TRBJ1-3,CAWHTGLSGNTIYF,TGTGCCTGGCACACAGGGCTCTCTGGAAACACCATATATTTT
NA,TRBD2,TRBV9,TRBJ2-7,CASSGSGRVGSSYEQYF,TGTGCCAGCAGCGGCTCAGGGAGGGTTGGAAGCTCCTACGAGCAGTACTTC
NA,NA,TRBV5-4,TRBJ2-3,CASSYTDTQYF,TGTGCCAGCAGTTACACAGATACGCAGTATTTT
once,NA,TRBV6-5,TRBJ1-6,CASSYSRAEHGSPLHF,TGTGCCAGCAGTTACTCGAGGGCAGAGCATGGTTCACCCCTCCACTTT
NA,NA,TRBV9,TRBJ2-7,CASSVEPEPYEQYF,TGTGCCAGCAGCGTAGAGCCTGAACCCTACGAGCAGTACTTC
NA,NA,TRBV5-5,TRBJ2-1,CASGNANYYNEQFF,TGTGCCAGCGGCAACGCCAACTACTACAATGAGCAGTTCTTC
NA,TRBD1,TRBV6-5,TRBJ2-7,CASSPRTGDFYEQYF,TGTGCCAGCAGCCCCAGGACAGGGGACTTCTACGAGCAGTACTTC
NA,TRBD2,TRBV5-4,TRBJ2-1,CASSSPLSRGGNEQFF,TGTGCCAGCAGCTCCCCACTATCGCGGGGGGGAAATGAGCAGTTCTTC
NA,TRBD1,TRBV9,TRBJ1-1,CASSVAATGADTEAFF,TGTGCCAGCAGCGTAGCTGCGACAGGGGCCGACACTGAAGCTTTCTTT
NA,NA,TRBV19,TRBJ1-1,CAAKSGRVTEAFF,TGTGCCGCCAAGTCGGGCAGGGTGACTGAAGCTTTCTTT
NA,TRBD1,TRBV25-1,TRBJ1-5,CASSQTGSNQPQHF,TGTGCCAGCAGTCAGACAGGGAGCAATCAGCCCCAGCATTTT
NA,NA,TRBV5-1,TRBJ1-1,CASSPRRVKNTEAFF,TGCGCCAGCAGCCCGCGGCGCGTAAAGAACACTGAAGCTTTCTTT
NA,TRBD1,TRBV27,TRBJ1-1,CASRNTGGLNTEAFF,TGTGCCAGCAGAAATACAGGGGGACTGAACACTGAAGCTTTCTTT
NA,TRBD1,TRBV9,TRBJ1-1,CASSPRDRGNTEAFF,TGTGCCAGCAGCCCAAGGGACAGGGGGAACACTGAAGCTTTCTTT
NA,NA,TRBV6-5,TRBJ1-2,CASSYSRGSYGYTF,TGTGCCAGCAGTTACTCGCGCGGTTCCTATGGCTACACCTTC